A single sample is the source of the 23 T cell receptor beta chains below, sequenced in a study of blood T cell repertoires in COVID-19. Only in-frame clones appear in the TCRdb table, and some are missing; sequencing was by immunoSEQ multiplex PCR. This sample carries some 150,000 clones, about 90% of them seen once, and the ten largest clones take roughly 11%. The sequenced sample was peripheral blood. The receptors originated from a woman aged 60-70 years with COVID-19, enrolled during active disease.

This sequence joins TRBV7-2 and TRBJ2-1; a possible D gene is TRBD2 (5 bases). The CDR3 is 17 amino acids. CDR1 and CDR2 (germline): SGHTA, FQGNSA. The V end was cut by 0 bases, the J end by 2 bases, with 14 bases between. DNA for the CDR3: TGTGCCAGCAGCTTAGCCCCCTTGCGGGCAACCTACAATGAGCAGTTCTTC. Translated: CASSLAPLRATYNEQFF.

There are a few counts of this clone. The chain has TRBV9 and TRBJ1-3; D is ambiguous. V was shortened by 4 bases and J by 2 bases, with 16 bases between the two germline ends. The CDR3 has 16 amino acids. Germline-derived CDR1 and CDR2 are SGDLS and YYNGEE. Here the CDR3 reads CASSPGVGFTGNTIYF. For the CDR3, the DNA is TGTGCCAGCAGCCCCGGGGTGGGCTTTACTGGAAACACCATATATTTT.

This chain uses TRBV11-2 with TRBJ1-3, with D tentatively TRBD1 (5 bases). Germline assignment: CDR1 SGHAT and CDR2 FQNNGV. CDR3 length: 13 residues. The V and J ends lost 3 bases and 4 bases respectively, with 7 bases between them. The CDR3 loop reads CASSFDRGNTIYF. The CDR3 DNA is TGTGCCAGCAGCTTCGACAGAGGAAACACCATATATTTT.

The chain joins TRBV6-5 to TRBJ1-3; D is undetermined. Germline CDR1 is MNHEY and CDR2 is SVGAGI. V was cut by 2 bases and J by 1 base, with 3 bases left in between. The CDR3 runs 13 residues. The CDR3 spells CASSYLSGNTIYF. In DNA form, the CDR3 reads TGTGCCAGCAGTTACCTTTCTGGAAACACCATATATTTT.

The V call is TRBV2, the J call TRBJ1-2; 11 bases agree with TRBD1. Per germline, CDR1 SNHLY and CDR2 FYNNEI. The J segment lost 6 bases and the V segment lost 6 bases, leaving 12 bases of the junction unmatched. The CDR3 totals 16 residues. The CDR3 reads CASRGTGGGSEDGYTF. For the CDR3, the DNA is TGTGCCAGCAGAGGGACAGGGGGTGGCTCTGAGGATGGCTACACCTTC.

The chain couples TRBV4-3 to TRBJ2-7; 7 bases are shared with TRBD1. The CDR3 contains 14 residues. CDR1 LGHNA and CDR2 YSLEER come from the germline V gene. V shed 1 base, J shed 3 bases, and the junction held 3 bases outside the gene matches. The CDR3: CASSQVAGGYEQYF. The DNA for the CDR3 is TGCGCCAGCAGCCAAGTGGCAGGGGGCTACGAGCAGTACTTC.

The chain carries TRBV5-5 and TRBJ2-7; a possible D gene is TRBD1 (6 bases). CDR3 length equals 11 residues. CDR1 and CDR2 from the germline V gene are SGHKS and YYEKEE (reference sequence). V lost 0 bases to trimming and J lost 11 bases, with 9 bases between them. The CDR3 DNA sequence: TGTGCCAGCAGCTTGGATGCAGGGGAGTACTTC. It specifies CASSLDAGEYF.

This clone appeared once. The genes are TRBV28 and TRBJ2-7, with TRBD2 identical over 7 bases. CDR1 and CDR2 (germline): MDHEN, SYDVKM. V lost 7 bases, J lost 3 bases, and 15 bases stayed unmatched. The CDR3 has 16 amino acids. CDR3 sequence reads: CASTPTSGTTVYEQYF. CDR3 nucleotide sequence: TGTGCCAGCACTCCGACATCCGGGACTACGGTCTACGAGCAGTACTTC.

The chain is built from TRBV19 and TRBJ1-4; D is unresolved. Germline loops: CDR1 LNHDA, CDR2 SQIVND (reference sequence). V lost 3 bases, J lost 8 bases, and 19 bases lay in between. CDR3 length: 16 residues. The CDR3 loop reads CASSISRQRGGEKLFF. The CDR3 DNA reads as TGTGCCAGTAGTATCTCGCGACAACGCGGCGGGGAAAAACTGTTTTTT.

This clone has a count of ten or more. The J gene is TRBJ1-5, the V gene TRBV29-1, with a weak D call TRBD1 (5 bases). Germline V gene sequence: CDR1 SQVTM, CDR2 ANQGSEA. The V and J ends lost 4 bases and 0 bases respectively, with 7 bases between them. This CDR3 is built from 13 residues. The CDR3 here is CSVGGLSNQPQHF. The CDR3 region has the DNA TGCAGCGTTGGGGGACTTAGCAATCAGCCCCAGCATTTT.

J is TRBJ1-6 and V is TRBV21-1. TRBV21-1 constitutes a pseudogene. This CDR3 comprises 15 residues. The CDR3 loop is CASSTQEDWWSPLHF. The CDR3 DNA is TGTGCCAGCAGCACCCAAGAGGACTGGTGGTCACCCCTCCACTTT.

The rearrangement links TRBV9 to TRBJ2-7; TRBD1 might be the D (5 bases). Germline CDR1 and CDR2: SGDLS and YYNGEE. CDR3 length equals 14 residues. V was clipped by 0 bases and J by 3 bases, with 10 bases between them. CDR3 bases: TGTGCCAGCAGCGTAGGTACAGGTCGCTACGAGCAGTACTTC. It specifies CASSVGTGRYEQYF.

The rearrangement uses TRBV19 and TRBJ1-2; D unclear. The germline V gene has CDR1 LNHDA and CDR2 SQIVND (reference sequence). The CDR3 has 16 residues. V lost 3 bases to trimming and J lost 2 bases, with 16 bases between them. The CDR3 nucleotides are TGTGCCAGTAGTATGCCCCTCCGGGGAAGGAACTATGGCTACACCTTC. This codes for CASSMPLRGRNYGYTF.

A note on this clone: Other DNA sequences within the sample encode an identical CDR3. The chain joins TRBV24-1 to TRBJ2-1; 10 bases are shared with TRBD1. The CDR3 extends over 16 amino acids. After removal of 4 bases from V and 3 bases from J, the junction contained 5 bases not matched to a gene. The germline V gene encodes CDR1 KGHDR and CDR2 SFDVKD. CDR3 residues: CATSDPGTGDYNEQFF. The CDR3 region has the DNA TGTGCCACCAGTGACCCCGGGACAGGGGACTACAATGAGCAGTTCTTC.

The chain has TRBV10-3 and TRBJ1-1, with D tentatively TRBD1 (5 bases). Trimming stripped 1 base from V and 2 bases from J, with 11 bases between. This CDR3 has 15 residues. Looked up from germline, CDR1 is ENHRY and CDR2 is SYGVKD. The CDR3: CAISEFGGVNTEAFF. The CDR3 DNA sequence: TGTGCCATCAGTGAGTTCGGGGGGGTAAACACTGAAGCTTTCTTT.

This rearrangement joins TRBV21-1 to TRBJ1-2. TRBV21-1 is described as a pseudogene. This CDR3 is 15 amino acids long. The CDR3 is CASSKALHATDGYTF. As DNA, the CDR3 is TGTGCCAGCAGCAAAGCGCTCCACGCCACGGATGGCTACACCTTC.

The chain recombines TRBV7-8 with TRBJ2-7; possibly TRBD2 for D (6 bases). Trimming pared 5 bases from V and 2 bases from J, leaving 10 bases between. This CDR3 has 13 amino acids. Germline V gene lookup returns CDR1 SGHVS and CDR2 FQNEAQ. The CDR3 is CASSRGTAYEQYF. For the CDR3, the DNA is TGTGCCAGCAGCCGTGGGACTGCCTACGAGCAGTACTTC.

V gene TRBV6-1 combines with J gene TRBJ2-1; 11 bases are a match to TRBD2. Per germline, CDR1 MNHNS and CDR2 SASEGT. The CDR3 length is 17 residues. V was clipped by 1 base and J by 4 bases; unmatched bases: 6. CDR3 DNA sequence: TGTGCCAGCAGTGAAGTTATCACTAGCGGGAGTTACAATGAGCAGTTCTTC. Translating it yields CASSEVITSGSYNEQFF.

This clone was picked up a small number of times. The chain has TRBV2 and TRBJ2-7, with D tentatively TRBD1 (6 bases). Per the germline V gene, CDR1 is SNHLY and CDR2 is FYNNEI. Between the trimmed V and J ends, which lost 6 bases and 2 bases, there was a span of 11 bases. The CDR3 is 13 residues long. CDR3: CASSIRDTYEQYF. The CDR3 bases are TGTGCCAGCAGCATCCGGGACACCTACGAGCAGTACTTC.

This chain joins TRBV6-5 and TRBJ2-7; tentative D call: TRBD1 (6 bases). Germline loops: CDR1 MNHEY, CDR2 SVGAGI. Trimming stripped 5 bases from V and 2 bases from J, with 10 bases between. The CDR3 totals 13 residues. CDR3 sequence reads: CASSRGIAYEQYF. DNA for the CDR3: TGTGCCAGCAGTAGGGGGATTGCCTACGAGCAGTACTTC.

The chain links TRBV9 to TRBJ2-4, with TRBD1 identical over 8 bases. Germline values: CDR1 SGDLS, CDR2 YYNGEE. This CDR3 is 16 amino acids long. The trim removed 1 base at V and 2 bases at J, leaving 5 bases unmatched. CDR3 DNA: TGTGCCAGCAGCGTACAGGACAGGGCGACCAAAAACATTCAGTACTTC. Protein product: CASSVQDRATKNIQYF.

The gene calls are TRBV6-5 and TRBJ2-7; D might be TRBD2 (6 bases). Trimming left V 2 bases short and J 6 bases short, with 14 bases between. The CDR3 covers 14 residues. Germline assignment: CDR1 MNHEY and CDR2 SVGAGI. The CDR3, as DNA: TGTGCCAGCAGTTACAACCCTGGGAGGCCCGAGCAGTACTTC. It codes for CASSYNPGRPEQYF.

The chain is built from TRBV7-9 and TRBJ2-2, with D uncertain. The CDR3 runs 16 residues. Germline V gene sequence: CDR1 SEHNR, CDR2 FQNEAQ (reference sequence). Trimming removed 2 bases at V and 4 bases at J, with 14 bases between. The CDR3 sequence is CASSLSRPRITGELFF. The CDR3, as DNA: TGTGCCAGCAGCTTATCTCGGCCTAGGATCACCGGGGAGCTGTTTTTT. Full variable domain (rest looked up from reference TRBV7-9 and TRBJ2-2): DTGVSQNPRHKITKRGQNVTFRCDPISEHNRLYWYRQTLGQGPEFLTYFQNEAQLEKSRLLSDRFSAERPKGSFSTLEIQRTEQGDSAMYLCASSLSRPRITGELFFGEGSRLTVL.